The rows below give T cell receptor beta chains drawn from one sample of a study of cytomegalovirus exposure and HLA in healthy donors. TCRdb keeps only in-frame clones here, not all; method: immunoSEQ multiplex PCR. The sample lists 150,000 to 200,000 clones; roughly four fifths were seen once. Sequencing used PBMCs. The receptors stem from a man aged 18 to 30 in good health and CMV-seronegative. The CDR3 runs from the conserved cysteine through the conserved F or W. The D gene is left open where the match is weak. The size entry is marked missing in some rows and otherwise reads once, few, many or a size class.

CDR3aa	CDR3nt	abundance	v_gene	j_gene	d_gene
CSSSRLVANYGYTF	TGTTCCAGCAGCCGACTAGTAGCTAACTATGGCTACACCTTC	.	TRBV7-9	TRBJ1-2	.
CASSLGQGKNTEAFF	TGTGCCAGCTCACTCGGACAGGGAAAGAACACTGAAGCTTTCTTT	.	TRBV18	TRBJ1-1	TRBD1
CAVSRVRKRVSFLEELFF	TGTGCCGTATCCCGGGTCCGAAAAAGAGTTTCGTTCTTGGAGGAGCTGTTTTTT	once	TRBV27	TRBJ2-2	.
CASNPVRQGAEAFF	TGTGCCAGCAACCCCGTAAGACAGGGCGCTGAAGCTTTCTTT	once	TRBV7-9	TRBJ1-1	TRBD1
CASSPRVLGLFF	TGTGCCAGCAGCCCGAGGGTATTGGGTCTGTTCTTC	.	TRBV7-9	TRBJ2-1	.
CATSRDVTEAFF	TGTGCCACCAGCAGAGACGTCACTGAAGCTTTCTTT	.	TRBV15	TRBJ1-1	.
CAGSLGQGKMNTEAFF	TGTGCCGGCAGCCTGGGACAAGGGAAAATGAACACTGAAGCTTTCTTT	.	TRBV14	TRBJ1-1	.
CASSLVVSETQYF	TGTGCCAGCAGCTTGGTAGTTTCCGAGACCCAGTACTTC	.	TRBV5-4	TRBJ2-5	.
CAWSIAKNIQYF	TGTGCCTGGAGCATAGCCAAAAACATTCAGTACTTC	.	TRBV30	TRBJ2-4	.
CASSSNYGYTF	TGTGCCAGCAGTTCAAACTATGGCTACACCTTC	.	TRBV6-6	TRBJ1-2	.
CASSVGLTSGSYEQFF	TGTGCCAGCAGCGTAGGATTGACTAGCGGGAGCTATGAGCAGTTCTTC	.	TRBV9	TRBJ2-1	TRBD2
CASSLATEGRQPQHF	TGTGCCAGCAGCTTGGCTACAGAGGGGAGGCAGCCCCAGCATTTT	once	TRBV7-8	TRBJ1-5	.
CSVEPAGGNEQFF	TGCAGCGTTGAGCCAGCGGGGGGGAATGAGCAGTTCTTC	few	TRBV29-1	TRBJ2-1	TRBD2
CASSENRGRHGYTF	TGTGCCAGCTCCGAAAACAGGGGGCGGCATGGCTACACCTTC	.	TRBV27	TRBJ1-2	TRBD1
CASKTGGRTGELFF	TGTGCCAGCAAGACAGGGGGCAGGACCGGGGAGCTGTTTTTT	.	TRBV6-5	TRBJ2-2	TRBD1
CASSLGLAGGRYNEQFF	TGTGCCAGCAGCCTAGGACTAGCGGGAGGACGCTACAATGAGCAGTTCTTC	.	TRBV9	TRBJ2-1	TRBD2
CASSLAQGSSYEQYF	TGTGCCAGCAGCTTGGCTCAGGGGAGCTCCTACGAGCAGTACTTC	.	TRBV5-4	TRBJ2-7	.
CASSQGTGWTGELFF	TGTGCCAGCAGCCAAGGGACAGGGTGGACCGGGGAGCTGTTTTTT	.	TRBV14	TRBJ2-2	TRBD1
CASSQGSGSGQPQHF	TGCGCCAGCAGCCAAGGGTCCGGGAGCGGGCAGCCCCAGCATTTT	once	TRBV4-3	TRBJ1-5	.
CASSRSRDRGYEQYF	TGTGCCAGCAGTCGATCTCGGGACAGGGGCTACGAGCAGTACTTC	.	TRBV6-5	TRBJ2-7	TRBD1
CASSVAQLATSTDTQYF	TGTGCCAGCAGCGTAGCTCAACTAGCCACCAGCACAGATACGCAGTATTTT	once	TRBV9	TRBJ2-3	.
CATSMTVASNEQFF	TGTGCCACCTCGATGACAGTTGCCAGCAATGAGCAGTTCTTC	once	TRBV6-5	TRBJ2-1	.
CAISDPGGRALVRSYEQYF	TGTGCCATCAGTGATCCCGGAGGGAGAGCGCTAGTACGGTCCTACGAGCAGTACTTC	.	TRBV10-3	TRBJ2-7	.
CASRVSAGQGTGNQPQHF	TGCGCCAGCAGGGTTAGTGCGGGACAGGGTACGGGCAATCAGCCCCAGCATTTT	.	TRBV4-3	TRBJ1-5	TRBD1
CAWSVKPPPLNQPQHF	TGTGCCTGGAGTGTAAAGCCACCACCACTCAATCAGCCCCAGCATTTT	.	TRBV30	TRBJ1-5	.
CSVEETGTGYEQYF	TGCAGCGTTGAGGAGACAGGGACGGGCTACGAGCAGTACTTC	.	TRBV29-1	TRBJ2-7	TRBD1
CASSTNIAGDYNEQFF	TGTGCCAGTAGTACAAACATAGCGGGGGATTACAATGAGCAGTTCTTC	few	TRBV19	TRBJ2-1	TRBD2
CAWTISRQASNEKLFF	TGTGCCTGGACTATTAGCCGACAGGCTTCTAATGAAAAACTGTTTTTT	.	TRBV30	TRBJ1-4	.
CASSSASGFLIEYEQYF	TGCGCCAGCAGCTCCGCTTCAGGGTTTTTGATCGAATACGAGCAGTACTTC	.	TRBV5-1	TRBJ2-7	.
CASSTTISGANVLTF	TGTGCCAGTAGTACTACCATCTCTGGGGCCAACGTCCTGACTTTC	.	TRBV19	TRBJ2-6	.
CASSNLAGAAPDTQYF	TGTGCCAGTAGTAACCTAGCGGGGGCGGCTCCAGATACGCAGTATTTT	.	TRBV19	TRBJ2-3	TRBD2
CASSLREQETQYF	TGTGCCAGCAGCCTTCGAGAGCAAGAGACCCAGTACTTC	.	TRBV11-2	TRBJ2-5	.
CASSSSLAGGPGLTDTQYF	TGTGCCAGCAGCTCCTCACTAGCGGGGGGCCCGGGTTTGACAGATACGCAGTATTTT	.	TRBV13	TRBJ2-3	TRBD2
CASSLHGGAGTGELFF	TGTGCCAGCAGCTTACATGGGGGCGCGGGCACCGGGGAGCTGTTTTTT	.	TRBV11-2	TRBJ2-2	.
CASSPETSSTDTQYF	TGTGCCAGCAGCCCCGAGACTAGTAGCACAGATACGCAGTATTTT	.	TRBV7-8	TRBJ2-3	.
CASRPTGSYEQYF	TGTGCCAGCAGACCGACAGGTTCCTACGAGCAGTACTTC	.	TRBV7-2	TRBJ2-7	.
CAWSVSAGGVETQYF	TGTGCCTGGAGTGTAAGTGCAGGGGGCGTAGAGACCCAGTACTTC	.	TRBV30	TRBJ2-5	TRBD1
CASSSTRGTEAFF	TGTGCCAGCAGTAGCACACGGGGGACTGAAGCTTTCTTT	few	TRBV27	TRBJ1-1	.
CAWGPGQGNSEQYF	TGTGCCTGGGGGCCGGGACAGGGTAATTCCGAGCAGTACTTC	few	TRBV30	TRBJ2-7	TRBD1
CASRNRLSTDTQYF	TGTGCCAGCAGAAACCGACTCAGCACAGATACGCAGTATTTT	.	TRBV27	TRBJ2-3	.
CASRPFDSSNYNEQFF	TGTGCCAGCAGGCCTTTTGACAGCTCGAACTACAATGAGCAGTTCTTC	.	TRBV11-3	TRBJ2-1	.
CASSPSGSFTEAFF	TGTGCCAGCAGCCCCTCGGGTTCATTCACTGAAGCTTTCTTT	.	TRBV9	TRBJ1-1	.
CASSSRTSTYEQYF	TGTGCCAGCAGCTCTAGGACTAGCACCTACGAGCAGTACTTC	once	TRBV7-2	TRBJ2-7	TRBD2
CSSSRGRAGGETQYF	TGTTCCAGCAGCCGCGGGAGGGCCGGCGGGGAGACCCAGTACTTC	once	TRBV7-9	TRBJ2-5	TRBD2
CASSVPSSGNTIYF	TGTGCCAGCAGTGTCCCGAGCTCTGGAAACACCATATATTTT	.	TRBV6-1	TRBJ1-3	.
CASSADGGGSDTQYF	TGTGCCAGCAGCGCAGATGGGGGGGGATCAGATACGCAGTATTTT	few	TRBV5-6	TRBJ2-3	TRBD2